Listed below are T cell receptor beta chains from one sample, sequenced in a study of breast tumors, draining lymph nodes, adjacent tissues. Each CDR3 protein is one row after TCRdb ran MiXCR on the multiplex PCR reads. The repertoire has about 170,000 distinct CDR3 sequences, 25% to 40% of them found once; the top ten carry over 3.5%. Sequencing used axillary lymph node tissue. These receptors came from a female donor with breast cancer. Some clones in this sample may be carry-over from other donors' samples. The CDR3 runs from the conserved cysteine through the conserved F or W. D genes are given only for firm matches. Only some rows state a clone size, as once, few, many or a class for expanded clones.

size: few
V: TRBV6-5
D: TRBD1
J: TRBJ2-7
CDR3: CASSSPGQGIPYSYEQYF
DNA: TGTGCCAGCAGTTCCCCGGGACAGGGGATTCCCTACTCCTACGAGCAGTACTTC

size: .
V: TRBV5-6
D: TRBD2
J: TRBJ2-2
CDR3: CASCEVAGSNTGELFF
DNA: TGCGCCAGCTGCGAAGTAGCGGGGTCGAACACCGGGGAGCTGTTTTTT

size: .
V: TRBV6-5
D: .
J: TRBJ2-7
CDR3: CASSYRYEQYF
DNA: TGTGCCAGCAGTTACCGGTACGAGCAGTACTTC

size: .
V: TRBV2
D: .
J: TRBJ2-7
CDR3: CASKAGGPYEQYF
DNA: TGTGCCAGCAAGGCAGGGGGGCCTTACGAGCAGTACTTC

size: many
V: TRBV4-3
D: TRBD2
J: TRBJ2-1
CDR3: CASSQEQGSGRGEQFF
DNA: TGCGCCAGCAGCCAAGAGCAGGGTAGCGGGAGAGGTGAGCAGTTCTTC

size: .
V: TRBV10-3
D: .
J: TRBJ1-5
CDR3: CAISESDASSQPQHF
DNA: TGCGCCATCAGTGAGTCAGATGCGAGCAGTCAGCCCCAGCATTTT

size: .
V: TRBV6-6
D: TRBD2
J: TRBJ2-7
CDR3: CASRGTSYEQYF
DNA: TGTGCCAGCCGCGGGACTAGCTACGAGCAGTACTTC

size: many
V: TRBV30
D: .
J: TRBJ2-5
CDR3: CAWSVSRETQYF
DNA: TGTGCCTGGAGTGTAAGCAGAGAGACCCAGTACTTC

size: .
V: TRBV20-1
D: .
J: TRBJ1-3
CDR3: CSAAEADSGNTIYF
DNA: TGCAGTGCTGCAGAGGCGGACTCTGGAAACACCATATATTTT

size: many
V: TRBV19
D: .
J: TRBJ2-7
CDR3: CASTPGGLYEQYF
DNA: TGTGCCAGTACTCCTGGTGGTCTCTACGAGCAGTACTTC

size: .
V: TRBV28
D: .
J: TRBJ1-5
CDR3: CASRPNLSVLGPQHF
DNA: TGTGCCAGCCGACCCAACCTATCAGTTCTTGGGCCCCAGCATTTT

size: .
V: TRBV30
D: TRBD1
J: TRBJ1-5
CDR3: CAWSPTGGNQPQHF
DNA: TGTGCCTGGAGCCCGACAGGGGGGAATCAGCCCCAGCATTTT

size: many
V: TRBV20-1
D: .
J: TRBJ2-1
CDR3: CSASEGGARSEQFF
DNA: TGCAGTGCTAGTGAGGGGGGCGCTCGTAGTGAGCAGTTCTTC

size: .
V: TRBV5-1
D: .
J: TRBJ2-1
CDR3: CAIRMRGSSNEQFF
DNA: TGCGCCATCAGGATGAGGGGGTCGAGCAATGAGCAGTTCTTC

size: .
V: TRBV20-1
D: .
J: TRBJ1-6
CDR3: CSARRQEDSPLHF
DNA: TGCAGTGCTAGAAGACAGGAGGATTCACCCCTCCACTTT

size: many
V: TRBV9
D: .
J: TRBJ2-1
CDR3: CASSDGTKNEQFF
DNA: TGTGCCAGCAGCGACGGGACAAAGAATGAGCAGTTCTTC

size: few
V: TRBV20-1
D: .
J: TRBJ1-3
CDR3: CSASPGVYGNTIYF
DNA: TGCAGTGCTAGCCCGGGAGTGTACGGAAACACCATATATTTT

size: .
V: TRBV6-1
D: .
J: TRBJ1-5
CDR3: CASSPAHSNQPQHF
DNA: TGTGCCAGCAGCCCCGCGCATAGCAATCAGCCCCAGCATTTT

size: many
V: TRBV19
D: .
J: TRBJ2-7
CDR3: CASSISRDEQYF
DNA: TGTGCCAGTAGTATTAGCAGGGACGAGCAGTACTTC

size: .
V: TRBV7-2
D: TRBD1
J: TRBJ2-7
CDR3: CASSPGQVGSSYEQYF
DNA: TGTGCCAGCAGCCCAGGACAGGTGGGAAGCTCCTACGAGCAGTACTTC

size: many
V: TRBV11-2
D: .
J: TRBJ2-1
CDR3: CASSLIGGVAYNEQFF
DNA: TGTGCCAGCAGCTTAATCGGGGGAGTCGCCTACAATGAGCAGTTCTTC

size: .
V: TRBV7-2
D: .
J: TRBJ2-3
CDR3: CASSSASDPTNEQYF
DNA: TGTGCCAGCAGTTCAGCCAGCGATCCCACCAATGAGCAGTATTTT

size: .
V: TRBV15
D: TRBD1
J: TRBJ1-6
CDR3: CATTWGGGRKRDSRNSPLHF
DNA: TGTGCCACCACGTGGGGAGGGGGGCGAAAGCGGGACAGTCGCAATTCACCCCTCCACTTT

size: many
V: TRBV20-1
D: .
J: TRBJ1-4
CDR3: CSARAFENEKLFF
DNA: TGCAGTGCCAGGGCGTTCGAAAATGAAAAACTGTTTTTT

size: many
V: TRBV20-1
D: .
J: TRBJ2-3
CDR3: CSARMGGTDTQYF
DNA: TGCAGTGCCAGGATGGGGGGAACAGATACGCAGTATTTT

size: few
V: TRBV27
D: .
J: TRBJ2-2
CDR3: CASSRGWDTGELFF
DNA: TGTGCCAGCAGCCGTGGCTGGGACACCGGGGAGCTGTTTTTT

size: .
V: TRBV30
D: TRBD1
J: TRBJ1-5
CDR3: CAWRDRGMDQPQHF
DNA: TGTGCCTGGAGGGACAGGGGGATGGATCAGCCCCAGCATTTT

size: many
V: TRBV24-1
D: .
J: TRBJ2-2
CDR3: CATGGTDYTGELFF
DNA: TGTGCCACCGGTGGAACAGACTATACCGGGGAGCTGTTTTTT

size: many
V: TRBV7-2
D: .
J: TRBJ1-4
CDR3: CASSYGQTGEKLFF
DNA: TGTGCCAGCAGCTACGGACAGACAGGTGAAAAACTGTTTTTT

size: .
V: TRBV7-2
D: .
J: TRBJ2-1
CDR3: CASSCSGNEQFF
DNA: TGTGCCAGCAGCTGCTCGGGGAATGAGCAGTTCTTC

size: many
V: TRBV6-5
D: .
J: TRBJ2-3
CDR3: CASRAGNTDTQYF
DNA: TGTGCCAGCAGGGCGGGAAACACAGATACGCAGTATTTT

size: .
V: TRBV7-3
D: .
J: TRBJ1-2
CDR3: CASSSPGIGVYGYPF
DNA: TGTGCCAGCAGCTCACCCGGGATAGGGGTTTATGGCTACCCCTTC

size: many
V: TRBV6-5
D: TRBD1
J: TRBJ1-3
CDR3: CASRSGGPSGNTIYF
DNA: TGTGCCAGCAGATCAGGGGGACCCTCTGGAAACACCATATATTTT

size: many
V: TRBV15
D: TRBD1
J: TRBJ2-3
CDR3: CATSRLGQLYSTDTQYF
DNA: TGTGCCACCAGCAGATTGGGACAGCTCTATAGCACAGATACGCAGTATTTT

size: many
V: TRBV4-3
D: TRBD1
J: TRBJ2-5
CDR3: CASSQTGTGRETQYF
DNA: TGCGCCAGCAGCCAAACCGGGACAGGGAGGGAGACCCAGTACTTC

size: many
V: TRBV7-6
D: .
J: TRBJ2-5
CDR3: CASSLPPLRFREAEETQYF
DNA: TGTGCCAGCAGCTTACCCCCGCTTCGGTTCCGGGAAGCCGAAGAGACCCAGTACTTC

size: .
V: TRBV5-1
D: .
J: TRBJ1-6
CDR3: CASSLGWGVGSPLHF
DNA: TGCGCCAGCAGCTTGGGGTGGGGGGTTGGATCACCCCTCCACTTT

size: few
V: TRBV28
D: .
J: TRBJ2-3
CDR3: CASSPGAASSTDTQYF
DNA: TGTGCCAGCAGTCCAGGGGCGGCCTCTAGCACAGATACGCAGTATTTT

size: many
V: TRBV10-2
D: TRBD2
J: TRBJ2-1
CDR3: CASNTGGSYNEQFF
DNA: TGCGCCAGCAACACGGGAGGGTCGTACAATGAGCAGTTCTTC

size: .
V: TRBV20-1
D: TRBD2
J: TRBJ2-5
CDR3: CSVIKREGETQYF
DNA: TGCAGTGTTATTAAGCGGGAGGGGGAGACCCAGTACTTC

size: many
V: TRBV28
D: .
J: TRBJ1-5
CDR3: CASCSGGNQPQHF
DNA: TGTGCCAGCTGTTCGGGGGGGAATCAGCCCCAGCATTTT

size: many
V: TRBV4-1
D: .
J: TRBJ2-1
CDR3: CASSQSPPSRNEQFF
DNA: TGCGCCAGCAGCCAATCCCCTCCGTCTCGGAATGAGCAGTTCTTC

size: many
V: TRBV5-1
D: .
J: TRBJ1-3
CDR3: CASTTGGSGNTIYF
DNA: TGCGCCAGCACGACAGGAGGCTCTGGAAACACCATATATTTT

size: many
V: TRBV3-1
D: TRBD2
J: TRBJ2-1
CDR3: CASSLASGVYNEQFF
DNA: TGTGCCAGCAGTCTGGCTAGCGGGGTATACAATGAGCAGTTCTTC

size: many
V: TRBV24-1
D: .
J: TRBJ2-2
CDR3: CATSDSRDAGELFF
DNA: TGTGCCACCAGTGACTCCAGGGACGCCGGGGAGCTGTTTTTT

size: many
V: TRBV24-1
D: .
J: TRBJ2-1
CDR3: CATSDSPLGNEQFF
DNA: TGTGCCACCAGTGATTCGCCACTAGGCAATGAGCAGTTCTTC

size: .
V: TRBV10-2
D: TRBD1
J: TRBJ1-4
CDR3: CASSGTGGEKLFF
DNA: TGCGCCAGCAGTGGGACAGGGGGGGAAAAACTGTTTTTT

size: .
V: TRBV7-8
D: .
J: TRBJ2-2
CDR3: CASSALLASGELFF
DNA: TGTGCCAGCAGCGCCTTACTAGCTTCCGGGGAGCTGTTTTTT